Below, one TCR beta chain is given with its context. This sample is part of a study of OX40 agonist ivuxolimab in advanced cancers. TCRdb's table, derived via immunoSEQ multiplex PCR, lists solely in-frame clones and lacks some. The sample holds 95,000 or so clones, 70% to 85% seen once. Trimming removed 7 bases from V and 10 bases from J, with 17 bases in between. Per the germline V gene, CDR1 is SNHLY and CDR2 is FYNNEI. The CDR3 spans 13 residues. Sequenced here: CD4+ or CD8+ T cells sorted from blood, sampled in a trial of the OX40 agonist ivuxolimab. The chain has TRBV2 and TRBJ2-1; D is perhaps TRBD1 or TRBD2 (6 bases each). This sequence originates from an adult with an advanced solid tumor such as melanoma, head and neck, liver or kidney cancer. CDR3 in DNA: TGTGCCAGCAAGGGGGGACCCTTAGGCGAGCAGTTCTTC. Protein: CASKGGPLGEQFF.